These 13 T cell receptor beta chains were sequenced from one sample in a study of identical twins' blood T cells. TCRdb re-derived calls from the 5' RACE reads in MiXCR, one entry per CDR3 protein. The sample records 350,000 to 450,000 distinct CDR3 sequences, roughly 30% being singletons. What was sequenced was PBMCs. The receptors here all came from a woman aged 18-55 years in good health.

As to this clonotype: This may arise from a read error, as a much more abundant clone is one base away. The genes are TRBV11-2 and TRBJ2-3, with 11 bases matching TRBD2. Germline V CDR1 and CDR2: SGHAT, FQNNGV. The CDR3 covers 18 residues. CDR3 sequence: CASSLGGTSGDLTDTPYF. DNA of the CDR3: TGTGCCAGCAGCTTAGGAGGGACTAGCGGAGACCTCACAGATACGCCGTATTTT. Full variable domain (rest looked up from reference TRBV11-2 and TRBJ2-3): EAGVAQSPRYKIIEKRQSVAFWCNPISGHATLYWYQQILGQGPKLLIQFQNNGVVDDSQLPKDRFSAERLKGVDSTLKIQPAKLEDSAVYLCASSLGGTSGDLTDTPYFGPGTRLTVL.

The chain combines TRBV12-3 or TRBV12-4 with TRBJ1-2, with a tentative D call TRBD1 (6 bases). V was shortened by 7 bases and J by 7 bases, with 16 bases between the two germline ends. The CDR3 sequence is 13 residues long. DNA of the CDR3: TGTGCCAGCACCTATGGGGGCGGGATTGGCTACACCTTC. It encodes CASTYGGGIGYTF.

The J gene is TRBJ2-3, the V gene TRBV2, with D tentatively TRBD2 (5 bases). The CDR3 is made up of 14 amino acids. Trimming pared 5 bases from V and 2 bases from J, leaving 11 bases between. The germline V gene has CDR1 SNHLY and CDR2 FYNNEI. The CDR3 DNA reads TGTGCCAGCAGTTTACCTCGGGACACAGATACGCAGTATTTT. As protein: CASSLPRDTDTQYF. The full variable domain, with the rest looked up from reference TRBV2 and TRBJ2-3, is EPEVTQTPSHQVTQMGQEVILRCVPISNHLYFYWYRQILGQKVEFLVSFYNNEISEKSEIFDDQFSVERPDGSNFTLKIRSTKLEDSAMYFCASSLPRDTDTQYFGPGTRLTVL.

A remark on this clonotype: A much larger clone lies a single base off, so this may be a read error. J is TRBJ1-1 and V is TRBV20-1; no clear D gene. The CDR3 spans 12 residues. Trimming took off 5 bases at V and 5 bases at J, with 12 bases between the two ends. Germline assignment: CDR1 DFQATT and CDR2 SNEGSKA (reference sequence). The CDR3, as DNA: TGCAGTGCTCAACAGAGATGGACTGAAGCTTTCTTT. Protein: CSAQQRWTEAFF.

This rearrangement joins TRBV12-3 or TRBV12-4 to TRBJ2-7; unclear D gene. CDR3 size: 12 residues. Trimming shortened V by 7 bases and J by 5 bases, and 12 bases separated the two germline ends. CDR3 DNA sequence: TGTGCCAGCACCACGAACCGGGACGAGCAGTACTTC. Protein: CASTTNRDEQYF.

J is TRBJ2-1 and V is TRBV2, with D hard to call. The CDR3 loop spans 12 amino acids. Between the trimmed V and J ends, which lost 11 bases and 11 bases, there was a span of 19 bases. CDR1 is SNHLY, CDR2 FYNNEI, per germline. The CDR3 reads CACTSDQKQQFF. DNA for the CDR3: TGTGCCTGCACCTCGGACCAAAAACAGCAGTTCTTC.

The gene calls are TRBV6-2 or TRBV6-3 and TRBJ2-1, with D unresolved. V was cut by 5 bases and J by 7 bases, with 15 bases left in between. Germline CDR1 MNHEY, CDR2 SVGEGT. The CDR3 runs to 14 residues. CDR3 sequence reads: CASSPLAPRNEQFF. The CDR3 DNA reads TGTGCCAGCAGTCCCCTCGCCCCCCGGAATGAGCAGTTCTTC.

The chain links TRBV29-1 to TRBJ1-3, with D possibly being TRBD1 (5 bases). Germline-derived CDR1 and CDR2 are SQVTM and ANQGSEA. Trimming cost V 4 bases and J 1 base, with 8 bases left between them. CDR3 length: 13 amino acids. CDR3 sequence reads: CSVGGQSGNTIYF. The CDR3 nucleotides are TGCAGCGTTGGGGGCCAGTCTGGAAACACCATATATTTT.

In its sample, this clonotype was seen a few times. CDR3: CASRATTGELFF. The CDR3 DNA is TGTGCCAGCAGAGCAACCACCGGGGAGCTGTTTTTT. The V gene is TRBV9, the J gene TRBJ2-2; D not resolved. CDR3 size: 12 residues. Trimming cost V 5 bases and J 4 bases, with 6 bases left between them. In germline, CDR1 is SGDLS, CDR2 YYNGEE.

On this clonotype: A much bigger clone sits one base away, suggesting this may be a read error. V usage is TRBV5-1 and J usage is TRBJ2-7; 8 bases fit TRBD1. Germline trimming cut 4 bases from V and 11 bases from J; bases unmatched to any gene: 14. The CDR3 has 14 residues. Per the germline V gene, CDR1 is SGHRS and CDR2 is YFSETQ. The CDR3 sequence: CASSRIDRGGEKYF. CDR3 DNA: TGCGCCAGCAGCCGAATTGACAGGGGTGGAGAGAAGTACTTC.

This clonotype was observed a handful of times. This chain joins TRBV9 and TRBJ2-1, with a weak D call TRBD1 (5 bases). This CDR3 is built from 15 residues. With 1 base removed from V and 8 bases from J, the gap between germline ends came to 16 bases. Germline V gene lookup returns CDR1 SGDLS and CDR2 YYNGEE. DNA of the CDR3: TGTGCCAGCAGCGTAAGGGGCGCCCTTACGGATGAGCAGTTCTTC. It is translated as CASSVRGALTDEQFF.

In this sample, this clonotype turned up a few times. The rearrangement joins TRBV3-1 to TRBJ2-5; 7 bases are a match to TRBD1. The V gene end was trimmed by 2 bases and the J gene end by 2 bases; junction bases not matched to a gene: 5. CDR1 is LGHDT and CDR2 is YNNKEL in the germline V gene (reference sequence). CDR3 size: 15 residues. The CDR3: CASSQFGTEQETQYF. The CDR3 region has the DNA TGTGCCAGCAGCCAATTTGGGACAGAACAAGAGACCCAGTACTTC.

This clonotype was counted ten times or more. The chain carries TRBV20-1 and TRBJ1-2; TRBD1 might be the D (6 bases). The CDR3 has 13 amino acids. Trimming stripped 5 bases from V and 8 bases from J, with 18 bases between. The V gene's germline CDR1 is DFQATT and CDR2 SNEGSKA (reference sequence). The CDR3 coding sequence is TGCAGTGCTCAAGTCCGGGACACCTTCGGCTACACCTTC. Its protein is CSAQVRDTFGYTF.